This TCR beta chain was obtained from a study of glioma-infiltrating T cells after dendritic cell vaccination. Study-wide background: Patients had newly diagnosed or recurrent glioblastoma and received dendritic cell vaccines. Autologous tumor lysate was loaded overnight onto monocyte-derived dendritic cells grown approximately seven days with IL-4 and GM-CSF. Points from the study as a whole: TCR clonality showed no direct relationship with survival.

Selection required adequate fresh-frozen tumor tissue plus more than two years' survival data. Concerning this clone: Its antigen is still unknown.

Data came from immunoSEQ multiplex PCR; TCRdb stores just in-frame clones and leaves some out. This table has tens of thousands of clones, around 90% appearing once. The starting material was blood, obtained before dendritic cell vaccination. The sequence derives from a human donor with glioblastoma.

In nucleotides, the CDR3 is TGTGCCATCGGGGACACCGAGCAGTACTTC. This gives the protein CAIGDTEQYF. The chain employs TRBV10-3 and TRBJ2-7; TRBD1 is a possible D gene (6 bases). CDR1 is ENHRY and CDR2 is SYGVKD in the germline V gene. This CDR3 contains 10 residues. V was pared by 8 bases and J by 6 bases, with 8 bases between.